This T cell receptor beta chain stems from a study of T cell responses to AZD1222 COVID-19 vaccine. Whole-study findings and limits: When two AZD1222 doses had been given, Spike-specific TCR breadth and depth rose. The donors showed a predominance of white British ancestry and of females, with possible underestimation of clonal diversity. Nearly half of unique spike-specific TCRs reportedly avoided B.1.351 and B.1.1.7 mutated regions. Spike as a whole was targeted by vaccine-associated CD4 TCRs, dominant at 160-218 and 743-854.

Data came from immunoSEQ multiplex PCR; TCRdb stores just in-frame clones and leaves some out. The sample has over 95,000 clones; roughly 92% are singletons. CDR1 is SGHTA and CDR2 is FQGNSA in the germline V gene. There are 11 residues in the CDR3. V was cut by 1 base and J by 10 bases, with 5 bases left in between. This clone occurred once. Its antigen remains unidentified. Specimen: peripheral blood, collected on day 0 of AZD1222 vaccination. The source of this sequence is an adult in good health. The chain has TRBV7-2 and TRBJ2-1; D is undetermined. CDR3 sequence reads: CASSLVQEQFF. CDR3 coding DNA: TGTGCCAGCAGCTTAGTACAGGAGCAGTTCTTC.